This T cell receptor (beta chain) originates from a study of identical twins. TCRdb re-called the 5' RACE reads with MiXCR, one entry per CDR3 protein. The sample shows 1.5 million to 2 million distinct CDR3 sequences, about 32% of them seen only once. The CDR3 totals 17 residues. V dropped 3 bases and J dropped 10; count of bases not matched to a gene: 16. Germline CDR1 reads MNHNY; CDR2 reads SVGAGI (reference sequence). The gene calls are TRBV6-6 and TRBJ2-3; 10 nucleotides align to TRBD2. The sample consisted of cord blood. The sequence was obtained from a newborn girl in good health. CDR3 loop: CASSYRELAGAGDAQYF. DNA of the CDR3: TGTGCCAGCAGTTATCGGGAGCTAGCGGGAGCGGGGGATGCGCAGTATTTT.